This T cell receptor beta chain was sequenced during a study of T cell changes during pregnancy in multiple sclerosis. CDR1 and CDR2 from the germline V gene are SNHLY and FYNNEI. V gave up 4 bases and J gave up 0 bases; unmatched junction bases: 5. This CDR3 spans 18 amino acids. TCRdb keeps only in-frame clones here, not all; method: immunoSEQ multiplex PCR. The table has about 40,000 clones, approximately 93% seen once; the top ten hold approximately 8.6%. The chain links TRBV2 to TRBJ2-3, with TRBD2 matching over 15 bases. The sequencing used CD8+ T cells from peripheral blood mononuclear cells, collected in the third trimester of pregnancy. This receptor was taken from a female donor with multiple sclerosis, enrolled in a pregnancy study. The CDR3 here is CASSVGLAGGSSTDTQYF. CDR3 nucleotides: TGTGCCAGCAGTGTCGGACTAGCGGGGGGGTCTAGCACAGATACGCAGTATTTT.